The 17 T cell receptor beta chains listed next were all sequenced from one sample in a study of blood T cell repertoires in COVID-19. Profiling relied on immunoSEQ multiplex PCR, and the TCRdb table lists in-frame clones only, not all of them. The sample has about 410,000 clones, roughly 91% seen once. Input material: PBMCs or T cells enriched from blood (not recorded which). These receptors were collected from a woman in her 30s who had recovered from COVID-19.

This chain connects TRBV12-5 to TRBJ2-1; perhaps TRBD2 as D (6 bases). CDR1 and CDR2 (germline): LGHNT, FRNRAP. CDR3 size: 14 residues. V dropped 6 bases and J dropped 6 bases, with 15 bases sitting between them. CDR3 residues: CASGPRLDGNEQFF. CDR3 bases: TGTGCTAGTGGCCCCCGACTAGATGGCAATGAGCAGTTCTTC.

This chain connects TRBV4-2 to TRBJ2-3, with 7 positions matching TRBD2. V trimming: 3 bases; J trimming: 2 bases; junction bases outside the gene matches: 8. This CDR3 has 16 amino acids. The germline gives CDR1 LGHNA, CDR2 YNFKEQ. This CDR3 reads CASSHQSGETTDTQYF. As DNA, the CDR3 is TGTGCCAGCAGCCATCAGAGCGGGGAAACCACAGATACGCAGTATTTT.

V usage is TRBV7-9 and J usage is TRBJ1-1; D might be TRBD1 (6 bases). This CDR3 is 15 amino acids long. Germline assignment: CDR1 SEHNR and CDR2 FQNEAQ (reference sequence). V gave up 5 bases and J gave up 1 base, with 14 bases separating them. CDR3 region: CASSQTGTPNTEAFF. DNA of the CDR3: TGTGCCAGCAGCCAGACCGGGACACCGAACACTGAAGCTTTCTTT.

This clone occurred once. This chain joins TRBV28 and TRBJ1-1, with a tentative D call TRBD1 (5 bases). The V and J ends lost 6 bases and 3 bases respectively, with 17 bases between them. The CDR3 has 15 residues. Germline-derived CDR1 and CDR2 are MDHEN and SYDVKM. The CDR3 spells CASRSLRVFDTEAFF. As DNA, the CDR3 is TGTGCCAGCAGGAGTCTCAGGGTTTTTGACACTGAAGCTTTCTTT.

The chain couples TRBV6-5 to TRBJ1-1; D not resolved. This CDR3 region has 13 residues. Trimming removed 4 bases from V and 3 bases from J, with 9 bases in between. Germline V gene lookup returns CDR1 MNHEY and CDR2 SVGAGI. CDR3 coding DNA: TGTGCCAGCAGTTTTGCAGCGGACACTGAAGCTTTCTTT. Translated, it gives CASSFAADTEAFF.

V and J are TRBV29-1 and TRBJ1-3, with 8 bases that match TRBD1. V lost 7 bases, J lost 0 bases, and 2 bases stayed unmatched. Germline V lookup: CDR1 SQVTM, CDR2 ANQGSEA. The CDR3 loop spans 13 amino acids. In nucleotides, the CDR3 is TGCAGCGCCGGGACAGGCTCTGGAAACACCATATATTTT. Translated, it gives CSAGTGSGNTIYF.

The chain combines TRBV7-2 with TRBJ2-5; 9 bases line up with TRBD1. Per the germline V gene, CDR1 is SGHTA and CDR2 is FQGNSA. V was clipped by 5 bases and J by 2 bases; unmatched bases: 15. This CDR3 has 18 amino acids. The chain's CDR3 is CASSQGQGRRALQETQYF. DNA of the CDR3: TGTGCCAGCAGCCAGGGACAGGGACGGAGGGCCCTGCAAGAGACCCAGTACTTC. The whole variable domain, remainder taken from reference TRBV7-2 and TRBJ2-5, is GAGVSQSPSNKVTEKGKDVELRCDPISGHTALYWYRQSLGQGLEFLIYFQGNSAPDKSGLPSDRFSAERTGGSVSTLTIQRTQQEDSAVYLCASSQGQGRRALQETQYFGPGTRLLVL.

V usage is TRBV19 and J usage is TRBJ2-2; D possibly corresponds to TRBD1 (6 bases). The CDR3 runs to 13 residues. Germline V gene sequence: CDR1 LNHDA, CDR2 SQIVND (reference sequence). V lost 8 bases and J lost 8, with 15 bases in between. CDR3 sequence reads: CASGVRGPGELFF. Here the CDR3 DNA reads TGTGCCAGTGGAGTCAGGGGACCAGGGGAGCTGTTTTTT.

This clone was recorded a few times. CDR3 in amino acids: CASRSGQGRNTEAFF. The CDR3 DNA follows: TGTGCCAGCAGATCCGGACAGGGGCGAAACACTGAAGCTTTCTTT. V is TRBV27 and J is TRBJ1-1, with TRBD1 identical over 9 bases. The V and J ends lost 6 bases and 2 bases, in that order; junction bases with no gene match: 7. CDR1 and CDR2 (germline): MNHEY, SMNVEV (reference sequence). The CDR3 runs to 15 residues.

The genes are TRBV30 and TRBJ1-1; D uncertain. Looked up from germline, CDR1 is GTSNPN and CDR2 is SVGIG (reference sequence). Trimming left V 3 bases short and J 5 bases short, with 13 bases between. This CDR3 comprises 13 residues. CDR3 bases: TGTGCCTGGAGCAATCGGGTGGATACTGAAGCTTTCTTT. It yields the protein CAWSNRVDTEAFF.

This clone was found once. This sequence joins TRBV9 and TRBJ2-3; D may be TRBD2 (6 bases). Germline V gene data show CDR1 as SGDLS and CDR2 as YYNGEE. Trimming cost V 6 bases and J 10 bases, with 27 bases left between them. This CDR3 is built from 16 residues. CDR3 region: CASTEGPAATGVSQYF. CDR3 DNA: TGTGCCAGCACCGAAGGTCCTGCGGCGACGGGGGTTTCGCAGTATTTT.

The chain is built from TRBV9 and TRBJ2-2; 11 bases line up with TRBD2. With 6 bases clipped from V and 6 bases from J, the junction kept 7 bases outside the gene matches. The CDR3 runs 15 residues. CDR1 and CDR2 from the germline V gene are SGDLS and YYNGEE. The CDR3 coding sequence is TGTGCCAGCACCACTAGCGGGAGTTTCTCCGGGGAGCTGTTTTTT. Translating it yields CASTTSGSFSGELFF.

In this sample, this clone turned up once. The chain has TRBV20-1 and TRBJ1-5; D is uncertain. The germline gives CDR1 DFQATT, CDR2 SNEGSKA (reference sequence). This CDR3 is built from 13 residues. Trimming left V 3 bases short and J 4 bases short, with 10 bases between. The CDR3 loop reads CSASEGVNQPQHF. In nucleotides, the CDR3 is TGCAGTGCTAGTGAGGGAGTAAATCAGCCCCAGCATTTT.

V and J are TRBV15 and TRBJ1-6; D is possibly TRBD1 (6 bases). Germline V gives CDR1 LNHNV, CDR2 YYDKDF (reference sequence). The CDR3 covers 14 residues. Trimming removed 6 bases from V and 5 bases from J, with 11 bases in between. The CDR3 DNA reads as TGTGCCACCAGTCGGGACAAAGATAATTCACCCCTCCACTTT. Translation: CATSRDKDNSPLHF.

The chain employs TRBV7-3 and TRBJ1-6; maybe TRBD1 (5 bases). The CDR3 runs 16 residues. Germline lookup yields CDR1 SGHTA and CDR2 FQGTGA. Trimming took off 0 bases at V and 9 bases at J, with 15 bases between the two ends. The CDR3 nucleotides are TGTGCCAGCAGCTTAACGGGACCCGGGGGGACTTCACCCCTCCACTTT. Translation gives CASSLTGPGGTSPLHF.

The V gene is TRBV5-1, the J gene TRBJ1-3; 8 nucleotides align to TRBD1. The CDR3 contains 17 residues. CDR1 and CDR2 from the germline V gene are SGHRS and YFSETQ. The trim removed 0 bases at V and 0 bases at J, leaving 5 bases unmatched. DNA for the CDR3: TGCGCCAGCAGCTTGGCACCGGGACAGGACTCTGGAAACACCATATATTTT. Translation: CASSLAPGQDSGNTIYF.

The chain joins TRBV5-4 to TRBJ2-7, with D tentatively TRBD1 (6 bases). V was cut by 2 bases and J by 7 bases, with 13 bases left in between. The CDR3 has 13 residues. Germline values: CDR1 SGHNT, CDR2 YYREEE (reference sequence). As DNA, the CDR3 is TGTGCCAGCAGCTTTGTGGGGGCTTATGAGCAGTACTTC. This sequence encodes CASSFVGAYEQYF.